This T cell receptor beta chain was recovered during a study of cytomegalovirus exposure and HLA in healthy donors. Study-wide results and limits: A previous analysis found most TCR beta V segments productive roughly 87% or roughly 30% of the time. Later analysis associated a missense DCLRE1C variant with TCR beta V- and J-gene trimming. Most subjects had HLA-A and HLA-B alleles reportedly predicted accurately by TCR beta sequences.

Donors consisted of healthy bone marrow donors. With respect to this clone: Its matching antigen is unknown.

CDR3 size: 14 residues. V lost 0 bases and J lost 4, with 7 bases in between. Germline CDR1 is SGHRS and CDR2 is YFSETQ. PCR amplification relied on 60 Vbeta primers (plus 13 Jbeta primers). Profiling relied on immunoSEQ multiplex PCR, and the TCRdb table lists in-frame clones only, not all of them. The sample has about 140,000 clones, approximately 76% seen once. V usage is TRBV5-1 and J usage is TRBJ1-4, with D unresolved. The TCR originated in a man between 40 and 49 years old in good health and CMV-seronegative. The specimen was PBMCs. The CDR3 sequence: CASSLGSSNEKLFF. CDR3 DNA sequence: TGCGCCAGCAGCTTGGGATCTAGTAATGAAAAACTGTTTTTT. Full variable domain (remainder filled in from reference TRBV5-1 and TRBJ1-4): KAGVTQTPRYLIKTRGQQVTLSCSPISGHRSVSWYQQTPGQGLQFLFEYFSETQRNKGNFPGRFSGRQFSNSRSEMNVSTLELGDSALYLCASSLGSSNEKLFFGSGTQLSVL.